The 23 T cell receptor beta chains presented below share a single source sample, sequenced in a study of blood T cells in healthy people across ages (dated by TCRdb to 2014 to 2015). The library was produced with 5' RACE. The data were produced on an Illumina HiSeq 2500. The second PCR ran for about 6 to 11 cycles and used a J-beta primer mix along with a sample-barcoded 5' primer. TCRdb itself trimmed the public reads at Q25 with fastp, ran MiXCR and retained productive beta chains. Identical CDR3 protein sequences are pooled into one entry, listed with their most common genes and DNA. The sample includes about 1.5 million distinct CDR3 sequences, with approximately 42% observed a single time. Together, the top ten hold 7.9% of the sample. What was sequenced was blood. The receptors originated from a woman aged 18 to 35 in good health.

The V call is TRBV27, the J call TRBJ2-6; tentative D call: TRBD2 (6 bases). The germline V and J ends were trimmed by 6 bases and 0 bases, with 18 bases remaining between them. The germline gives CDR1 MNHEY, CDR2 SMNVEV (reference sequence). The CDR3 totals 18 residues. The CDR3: CASRATGTGFSGANVLTF. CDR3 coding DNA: TGTGCCAGCAGAGCTACCGGGACTGGGTTCTCTGGGGCCAACGTCCTGACTTTC. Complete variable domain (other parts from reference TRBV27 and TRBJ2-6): EAQVTQNPRYLITVTGKKLTVTCSQNMNHEYMSWYRQDPGLGLRQIYYSMNVEVTDKGDVPEGYKVSRKEKRNFPLILESPSPNQTSLYFCASRATGTGFSGANVLTFGAGSRLTVL.

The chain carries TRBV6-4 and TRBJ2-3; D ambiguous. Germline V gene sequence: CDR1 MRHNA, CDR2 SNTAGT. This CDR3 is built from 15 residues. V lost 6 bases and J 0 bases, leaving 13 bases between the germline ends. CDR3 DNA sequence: TGTGCCAGCAGCCGAGAGGACGGGAGCACAGATACGCAGTATTTT. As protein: CASSREDGSTDTQYF.

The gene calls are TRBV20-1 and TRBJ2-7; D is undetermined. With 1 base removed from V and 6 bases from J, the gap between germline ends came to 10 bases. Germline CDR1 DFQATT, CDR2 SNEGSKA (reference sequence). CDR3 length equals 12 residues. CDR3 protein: CSARGGAAEQYF. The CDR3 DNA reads TGCAGTGCTAGAGGTGGCGCGGCCGAGCAGTACTTC.

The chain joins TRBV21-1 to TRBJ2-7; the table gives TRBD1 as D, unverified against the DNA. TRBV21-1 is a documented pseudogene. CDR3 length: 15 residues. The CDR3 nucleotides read TGTGCCAGCAGTGCCACCGGGACAGAGTCCTACGAGCAGTATTTC. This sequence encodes CASSATGTESYEQYF.

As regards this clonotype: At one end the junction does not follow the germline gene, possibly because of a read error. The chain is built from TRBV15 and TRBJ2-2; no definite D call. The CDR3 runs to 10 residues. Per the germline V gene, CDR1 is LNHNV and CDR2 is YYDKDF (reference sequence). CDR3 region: CATNNGELFF. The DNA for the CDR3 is TGTGCCACCAACAACGGGGAGCTGTTTTTT.

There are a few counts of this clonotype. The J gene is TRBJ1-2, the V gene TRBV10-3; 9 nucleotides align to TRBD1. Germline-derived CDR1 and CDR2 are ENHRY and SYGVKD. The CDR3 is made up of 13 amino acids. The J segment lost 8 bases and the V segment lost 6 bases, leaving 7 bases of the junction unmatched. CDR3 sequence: CAISQQGAEGYTF. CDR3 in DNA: TGTGCCATCAGCCAACAGGGGGCGGAAGGCTACACCTTC.

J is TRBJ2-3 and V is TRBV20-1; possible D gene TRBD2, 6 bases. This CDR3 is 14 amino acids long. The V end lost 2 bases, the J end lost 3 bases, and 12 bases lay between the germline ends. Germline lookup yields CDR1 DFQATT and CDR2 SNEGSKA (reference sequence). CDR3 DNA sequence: TGCAGTGCTAGAATTGAGGGGAGGACAGATACGCAGTATTTT. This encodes CSARIEGRTDTQYF.

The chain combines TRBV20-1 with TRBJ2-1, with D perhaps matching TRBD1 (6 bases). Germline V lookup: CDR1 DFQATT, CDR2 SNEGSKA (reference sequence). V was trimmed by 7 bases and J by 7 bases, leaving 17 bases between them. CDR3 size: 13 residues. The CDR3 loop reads CSVGQGSENEQFF. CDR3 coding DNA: TGCAGTGTCGGCCAGGGGTCGGAGAATGAGCAGTTCTTC.

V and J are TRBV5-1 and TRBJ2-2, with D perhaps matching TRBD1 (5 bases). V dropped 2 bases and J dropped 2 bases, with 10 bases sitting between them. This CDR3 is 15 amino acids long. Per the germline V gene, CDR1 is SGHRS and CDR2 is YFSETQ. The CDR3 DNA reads TGCGCCAGCAGCTTCATCCAGGGAAACACCGGGGAGCTGTTTTTT. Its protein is CASSFIQGNTGELFF.

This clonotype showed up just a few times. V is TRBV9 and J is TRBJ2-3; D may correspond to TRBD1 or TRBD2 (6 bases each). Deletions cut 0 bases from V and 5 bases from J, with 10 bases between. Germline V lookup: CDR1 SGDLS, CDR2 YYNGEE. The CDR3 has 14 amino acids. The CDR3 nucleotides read TGTGCCAGCAGCGTAGGGAGGGGGGAAGATACGCAGTATTTT. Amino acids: CASSVGRGEDTQYF.

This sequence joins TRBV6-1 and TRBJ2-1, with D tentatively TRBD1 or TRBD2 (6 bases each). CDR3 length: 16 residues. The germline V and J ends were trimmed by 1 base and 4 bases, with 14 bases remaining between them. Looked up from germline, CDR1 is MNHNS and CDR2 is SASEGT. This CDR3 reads CASSEGSGAPYNEQFF. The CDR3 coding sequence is TGTGCCAGCAGTGAAGGATCGGGGGCCCCATACAATGAGCAGTTCTTC.

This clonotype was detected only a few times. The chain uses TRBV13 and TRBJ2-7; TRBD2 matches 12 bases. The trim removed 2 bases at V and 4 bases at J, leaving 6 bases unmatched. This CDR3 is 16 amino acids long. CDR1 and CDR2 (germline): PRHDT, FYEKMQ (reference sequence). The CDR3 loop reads CASSLLLAGGLYEQYF. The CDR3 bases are TGTGCCAGCAGCTTATTGCTAGCGGGGGGGCTATACGAGCAGTACTTC.

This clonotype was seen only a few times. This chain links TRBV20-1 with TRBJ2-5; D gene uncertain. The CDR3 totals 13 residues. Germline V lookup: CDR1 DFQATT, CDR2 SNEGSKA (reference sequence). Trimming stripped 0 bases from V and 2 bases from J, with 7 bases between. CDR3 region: CSARDRLQETQYF. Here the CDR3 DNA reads TGCAGTGCTAGAGATCGGCTTCAAGAGACCCAGTACTTC.

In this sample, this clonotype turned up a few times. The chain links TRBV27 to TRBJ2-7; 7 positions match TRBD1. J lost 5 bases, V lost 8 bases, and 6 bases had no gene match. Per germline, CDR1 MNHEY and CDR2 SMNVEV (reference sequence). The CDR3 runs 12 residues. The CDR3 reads CASGLTGDEQYF. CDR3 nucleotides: TGTGCCAGCGGGTTAACAGGGGACGAGCAGTACTTC.

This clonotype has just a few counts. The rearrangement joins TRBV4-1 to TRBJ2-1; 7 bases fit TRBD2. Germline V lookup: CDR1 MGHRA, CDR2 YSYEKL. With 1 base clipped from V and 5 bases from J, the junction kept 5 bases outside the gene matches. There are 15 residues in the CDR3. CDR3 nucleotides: TGCGCCAGCAGCCAAGTATCACGGGGGGACAATGAGCAGTTCTTC. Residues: CASSQVSRGDNEQFF.

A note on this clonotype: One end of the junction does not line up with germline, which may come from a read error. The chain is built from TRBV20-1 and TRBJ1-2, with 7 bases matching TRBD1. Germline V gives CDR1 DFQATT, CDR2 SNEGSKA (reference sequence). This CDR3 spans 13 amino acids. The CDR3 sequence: CSAGDRVGYGYTF. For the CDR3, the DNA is TGCAGTGCTGGAGACAGGGTAGGGTATGGCTACACCTTC.

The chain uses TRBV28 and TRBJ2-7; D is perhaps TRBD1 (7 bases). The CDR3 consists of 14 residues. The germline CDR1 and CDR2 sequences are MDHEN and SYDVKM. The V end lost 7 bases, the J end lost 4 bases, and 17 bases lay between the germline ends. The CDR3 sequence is CASTGVGGQYEQYF. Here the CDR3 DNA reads TGTGCCAGCACGGGGGTAGGGGGCCAGTACGAGCAGTACTTC.

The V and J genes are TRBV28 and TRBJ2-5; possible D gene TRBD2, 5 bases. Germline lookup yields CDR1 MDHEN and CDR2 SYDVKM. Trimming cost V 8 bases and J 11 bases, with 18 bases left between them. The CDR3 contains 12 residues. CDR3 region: CASARRSREQYF. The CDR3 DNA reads TGTGCCAGCGCCAGAAGATCAAGGGAGCAGTACTTC.

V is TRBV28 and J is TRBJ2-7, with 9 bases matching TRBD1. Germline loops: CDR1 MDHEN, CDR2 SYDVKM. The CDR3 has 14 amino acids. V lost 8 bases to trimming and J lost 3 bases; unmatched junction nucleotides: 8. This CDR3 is CASYRTGESYEQYF. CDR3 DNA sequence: TGTGCCAGCTATCGGACAGGGGAGAGCTACGAGCAGTACTTC.

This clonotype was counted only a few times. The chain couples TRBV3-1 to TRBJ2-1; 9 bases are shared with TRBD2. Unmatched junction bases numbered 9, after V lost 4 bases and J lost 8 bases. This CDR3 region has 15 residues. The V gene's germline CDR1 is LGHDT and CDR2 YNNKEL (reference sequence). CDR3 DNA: TGTGCCAGCAGCCTGGCAACTAGCGGGTTTGATGAGCAGTTCTTC. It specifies CASSLATSGFDEQFF.

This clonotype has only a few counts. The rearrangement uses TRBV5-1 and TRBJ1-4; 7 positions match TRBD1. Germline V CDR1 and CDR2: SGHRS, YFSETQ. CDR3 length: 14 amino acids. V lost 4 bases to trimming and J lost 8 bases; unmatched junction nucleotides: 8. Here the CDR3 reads CASSPPGGEEKLFF. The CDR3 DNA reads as TGCGCCAGCAGCCCCCCAGGGGGAGAGGAAAAACTGTTTTTT.

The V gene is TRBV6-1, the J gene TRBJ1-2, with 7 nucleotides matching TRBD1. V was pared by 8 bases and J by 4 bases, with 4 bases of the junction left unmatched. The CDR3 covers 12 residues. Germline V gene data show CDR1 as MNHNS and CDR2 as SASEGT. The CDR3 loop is CASRGGTYGYTF. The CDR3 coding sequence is TGTGCCAGCCGAGGGGGCACCTATGGCTACACCTTC.

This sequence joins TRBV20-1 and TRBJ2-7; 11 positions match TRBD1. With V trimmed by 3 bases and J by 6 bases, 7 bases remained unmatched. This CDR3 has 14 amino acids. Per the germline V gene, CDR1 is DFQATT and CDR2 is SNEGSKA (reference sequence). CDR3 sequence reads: CSASIGQGAFEQYF. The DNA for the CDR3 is TGCAGTGCTAGCATCGGACAGGGGGCTTTCGAGCAGTACTTC.